The next 4 T cell receptor beta chains were all read from a single sample in a study of T cells of healthy individuals. Via MiXCR, TCRdb re-called the 5' RACE reads, giving one row per CDR3 protein. The table records about 100,000 distinct CDR3 sequences, 15% to 20% of them present only once. The receptors come from a human donor in good health.

The chain employs TRBV7-2 and TRBJ2-3; D uncertain. The CDR3 covers 16 residues. Per the germline V gene, CDR1 is SGHTA and CDR2 is FQGNSA. V dropped 3 bases and J dropped 2 bases, with 15 bases sitting between them. CDR3 nucleotides: TGTGCCAGCAGCTTTCTAGGGCTGGAATTCACAGATACGCAGTATTTT. It translates to CASSFLGLEFTDTQYF. Supplemented by reference TRBV7-2 and TRBJ2-3, the full variable domain reads GAGVSQSPSNKVTEKGKDVELRCDPISGHTALYWYRQSLGQGLEFLIYFQGNSAPDKSGLPSDRFSAERTGGSVSTLTIQRTQQEDSAVYLCASSFLGLEFTDTQYFGPGTRLTVL.

This clonotype appeared many times. The V gene is TRBV9, the J gene TRBJ1-4, with TRBD1 identical over 7 bases. V gave up 3 bases and J gave up 6 bases; unmatched junction bases: 8. Germline V gene lookup returns CDR1 SGDLS and CDR2 YYNGEE. CDR3 length equals 15 residues. The CDR3 reads CASSAKDREDEKLFF. For the CDR3, the DNA is TGTGCCAGCAGCGCGAAAGACAGGGAGGATGAAAAACTGTTTTTT.

V is TRBV20-1 and J is TRBJ2-1; 11 positions agree with TRBD2. The CDR3 has 17 residues. V trimming: 0 bases; J trimming: 8 bases; junction bases outside the gene matches: 12. Germline V gene lookup returns CDR1 DFQATT and CDR2 SNEGSKA (reference sequence). CDR3 residues: CSARDTTSGSVIYEQFF. The DNA of the CDR3 is TGCAGTGCTAGAGATACAACTAGCGGGAGCGTAATATATGAGCAGTTCTTC.

The V gene is TRBV15, the J gene TRBJ2-7; D gene uncertain. This CDR3 comprises 14 residues. V was trimmed by 4 bases and J by 0 bases, leaving 10 bases between them. CDR1 and CDR2 from the germline V gene are LNHNV and YYDKDF (reference sequence). CDR3 coding DNA: TGTGCCACCAGCATCGAGGACGGCTCCTACGAGCAGTACTTC. This gives the protein CATSIEDGSYEQYF.